This TCR beta chain was captured by sequencing in a study of blood T cell repertoires in COVID-19. In the study overall: Some COVID-19 samples were acute and others convalescent; all came from the United States, Italy and Spain.

Study processing details: Scientists estimated how many nucleated cells there were by amplifying reference gene primers. Data came from immunoSEQ multiplex PCR; TCRdb stores just in-frame clones and leaves some out. From that table come the V and J calls and clone size; the DNA was used to work out D and trimming. The table records approximately 530,000 clones, 70% to 90% of them present only once. CDR1 and CDR2 from the germline V gene are SEHNR and FQNEAQ (reference sequence). This CDR3 contains 14 residues. Trimming removed 5 bases at V and 5 bases at J, with 13 bases between. The Seattle patients, enrolled during active infection, were followed longitudinally.

The receptor was isolated from a woman between 45 and 65 years old with COVID-19, enrolled during active disease. The genes are TRBV7-9 and TRBJ2-1, with unresolved D. The sample taken for sequencing was peripheral blood. The CDR3 is CASSTTTVNNEQFF. Here the CDR3 DNA reads TGTGCCAGCAGCACCACCACAGTTAACAATGAGCAGTTCTTC.